This T cell receptor beta chain was profiled in a study of T cell responses to AZD1222 COVID-19 vaccine. Samples with a second dose at about 4 or about 12 weeks were pooled together. The length of the CDR3 is 16 residues. Germline V gene data show CDR1 as SEHNR and CDR2 as FQNEAQ (reference sequence). Trimming took 5 bases from V and 1 from J; bases not matched to a gene: 7. On this clone itself: Its specificity is not known.

Method: immunoSEQ multiplex PCR; TCRdb's copy keeps in-frame clones and lacks some. The sample has around 71,000 clones, about four fifths seen once. Study results and limitations: It was only a handful of AZD1222 recipients who were seropositive at baseline. Donors in the cohort were predominantly white British and more often female, and clonal diversity was possibly underestimated.

Here the sequenced sample was peripheral blood, taken 28 days after the second AZD1222 dose. The chain links TRBV7-9 to TRBJ2-1, with 8 bases aligning to TRBD1. The TCR comes from an adult who received the AZD1222 COVID-19 vaccine. DNA for the CDR3: TGTGCCAGCAGCATTGACAGGGGATCGTCCTACAATGAGCAGTTCTTC. Its protein is CASSIDRGSSYNEQFF. Full variable domain (missing parts from reference TRBV7-9 and TRBJ2-1): DTGVSQNPRHKITKRGQNVTFRCDPISEHNRLYWYRQTLGQGPEFLTYFQNEAQLEKSRLLSDRFSAERPKGSFSTLEIQRTEQGDSAMYLCASSIDRGSSYNEQFFGPGTRLTVL.